This T cell receptor (beta chain) was identified in a study of blood T cell repertoires in COVID-19 (dated by TCRdb to between 2020 and 2021). About the investigation overall: Collaborator samples came from the United States, Italy and Spain and covered acute and convalescent phases of COVID-19. The prospective study material was composed of cDNA or gDNA derived from T cells, B-cell-depleted T cells, or PBMCs. Subjects who had been exposed to COVID-19, were actively infected with it, or had recovered from it provided the deeply sampled blood TCRbeta repertoires that made up the dataset. The repertoires were released in a freely available public database intended as a resource for research on the immune response to SARS-CoV-2. The samples were drawn from the first 160 participants of the ongoing ImmuneRACE study and from 1,200 or so subjects provided by 6 global collaborators. Nearly every sample came with metadata listing a de-identified subject ID, COVID-19 status, age in years and sex. Where HLA class I and class II types were available, the types were taken from metadata supplied by the sample provider, not from assay-based typing. Points the paper makes about the study in general: How much clinical and demographic metadata was included differed by source and by participant, and the metadata was provided uncurated.

The immunoSEQ Assay, a bias-controlled multiplex PCR, was used to amplify TCRbeta CDR3 regions from genomic DNA. The study's own analysis went as follows. Within the assay, amplification of reference gene primers was used to estimate how many nucleated cells each sample contained. Sequence reads were collapsed and filtered to measure the absolute abundance of every unique TCRbeta CDR3 rearrangement. Productive Simpson clonality was computed per sample as the square root of Simpson's diversity index over productive rearrangements. In its TCRdb copy, this immuneACCESS table keeps in-frame sequences only and misses some clones. Where compared with another copy, unresolved V genes explain less than half of these, and the others have no known cause. That table furnishes V, J and clone size, whereas the DNA furnished D and trimming. The sample table shows 40,000 to 55,000 clones, and over 70% are seen once. The top ten hold around 5.2% of the sample.

Trimming leaves V shorter by 5 bases and J shorter by 2 bases, with the junction holding 3 bases beyond the gene matches. The CDR3 runs 13 residues from the cysteine to the phenylalanine. Only the CDR3 region is kept as DNA, spanning 39 bases read in frame from base 1. CDR1 and CDR2, per the germline V gene (reference sequence), are SEHNR and FQNEAQ. Details on this clone: This clone's antigen is unknown. No much larger clone is present one base from it, and per-base qualities are unavailable.

The collaborating institutions used their own protocols to collect whole blood in K2EDTA tubes. For TCRbeta analysis, collaborator samples were shipped as frozen whole blood, as isolated PBMCs, or as DNA extracted from either sample type. Recombination linked TRBV7-9 to TRBJ2-7; 7 central nucleotides agree with TRBD1. This TCR derives from a human donor in a cohort sampled during active COVID-19. Sequenced material: peripheral blood. The DNA sequence is given as TGTGCCAGCAGCCGGGACAGAACCTACGAGCAGTACTTC. Its protein product is CASSRDRTYEQYF.